The 20 T cell receptor beta chains below all came from one sample that was sequenced in a study of blood T cell repertoires in COVID-19. Generated by immunoSEQ multiplex PCR, the TCRdb table keeps only in-frame clones and is missing some. The sample has approximately 290,000 clones, about 80% seen once. Sample: peripheral blood. Every receptor here comes from a person between 65 and 79 years old with COVID-19, enrolled during active disease.

This clone was seen once. V usage is TRBV7-2 and J usage is TRBJ1-2, with 7 nucleotides matching TRBD1. The CDR3 length is 16 residues. V lost 5 bases to trimming and J lost 3 bases; unmatched junction nucleotides: 12. Germline V CDR1 and CDR2: SGHTA, FQGNSA. The CDR3 is CASSLQGGREYYGYTF. The CDR3 region has the DNA TGTGCCAGCAGCCTCCAAGGGGGCAGGGAATACTATGGCTACACCTTC.

The V and J genes are TRBV6-5 and TRBJ1-3; D perhaps matches TRBD1 (5 bases). CDR3 length: 16 residues. Per germline, CDR1 MNHEY and CDR2 SVGAGI. V was shortened by 2 bases and J by 4 bases, with 15 bases between the two germline ends. In nucleotides, the CDR3 is TGTGCCAGCAGTTACGATGAGACAGCTCTCGGAAACACCATATATTTT. The encoded protein is CASSYDETALGNTIYF.

The CDR3 region has the DNA TGTGCCAGCAGTCAGAGCGCCGGGACTAGCGGGAAGAATGAGCAGTTCTTC. Encoded protein: CASSQSAGTSGKNEQFF. The chain couples TRBV28 to TRBJ2-1; 13 nucleotides match TRBD2. CDR1 and CDR2 (germline): MDHEN, SYDVKM. This CDR3 spans 17 amino acids. V gave up 5 bases and J gave up 7 bases; unmatched junction bases: 11.

V gene TRBV3-1 (or the pseudogene TRBV3-2) combines with J gene TRBJ2-5, with D maybe TRBD1 (6 bases). CDR1 LGHDT and CDR2 YNNKEL come from the germline V gene (reference sequence). The CDR3 totals 14 residues. Trimming shortened V by 2 bases and J by 7 bases, and 14 bases separated the two germline ends. CDR3 residues: CASSQRTALPTQYF. In DNA, the CDR3 is TGTGCCAGCAGCCAAAGGACAGCCCTTCCGACCCAGTACTTC.

This clone was seen only a few times. This rearrangement joins TRBV15 to TRBJ2-7; tentatively, D is TRBD2 (6 bases). Per the germline V gene, CDR1 is LNHNV and CDR2 is YYDKDF (reference sequence). V shed 0 bases and J shed 6 bases, with 15 bases lying between them. This CDR3 has 15 residues. Here the CDR3 reads CATSRDWGVGGEQYF. CDR3 in DNA: TGTGCCACCAGCAGAGATTGGGGGGTTGGTGGCGAGCAGTACTTC.

This clone was found once. The rearrangement joins TRBV12-5 to TRBJ2-3; D gene unclear. CDR3 length equals 12 residues. The germline gives CDR1 LGHNT, CDR2 FRNRAP. Trimming cost V 7 bases and J 5 bases, with 10 bases left between them. This CDR3 is CASASSVDTQYF. The CDR3 DNA is TGTGCTAGTGCGTCGAGCGTAGATACGCAGTATTTT.

The chain employs TRBV6-5 and TRBJ2-3, with 9 positions matching TRBD2. Losses at the gene ends were 2 bases for V and 2 bases for J; bases not matched to a gene: 5. CDR1 and CDR2 (germline): MNHEY, SVGAGI. The length of the CDR3 is 16 residues. The DNA for the CDR3 is TGTGCCAGCAGTTACAATCTAGCGGGGACCACAGATACGCAGTATTTT. Translated, it gives CASSYNLAGTTDTQYF.

The J gene is TRBJ2-6, the V gene TRBV7-2, with 8 bases matching TRBD2. Germline V lookup: CDR1 SGHTA, CDR2 FQGNSA. CDR3 size: 18 residues. V shed 4 bases and J 1 base; nucleotides not matched to a gene: 9. As DNA, the CDR3 is TGTGCCAGCAGCTCCTATGCACTAGCGGCTTCTGGGGCCAACGTCCTGACTTTC. Protein product: CASSSYALAASGANVLTF. Full variable domain (outside the CDR3, taken from reference TRBV7-2 and TRBJ2-6): GAGVSQSPSNKVTEKGKDVELRCDPISGHTALYWYRQSLGQGLEFLIYFQGNSAPDKSGLPSDRFSAERTGGSVSTLTIQRTQQEDSAVYLCASSSYALAASGANVLTFGAGSRLTVL.

The chain joins TRBV4-3 to TRBJ2-3; no clear D gene. V was clipped by 2 bases and J by 2 bases, with 5 bases between them. Germline CDR1 LGHNA, CDR2 YSLEER. The CDR3 extends over 13 amino acids. In DNA form, the CDR3 reads TGCGCCAGCAGCCAACTTCTCACAGATACGCAGTATTTT. This gives the protein CASSQLLTDTQYF.

In nucleotides, the CDR3 is TGTGCCAGCTCACCACAAGGACTAGCGAACACCGGGGAGCTGTTTTTT. The encoded protein is CASSPQGLANTGELFF. The chain carries TRBV18 and TRBJ2-2, with 7 bases that match TRBD2. Germline-derived CDR1 and CDR2 are KGHSH and LQKENI. The CDR3 loop spans 16 amino acids. V shed 1 base and J 0 bases; nucleotides not matched to a gene: 2.

The V and J genes are TRBV5-6 and TRBJ1-4; TRBD1 matches 8 bases. The CDR3 is made up of 15 amino acids. J lost 4 bases, V lost 4 bases, and 6 bases had no gene match. Germline CDR1 reads SGHDT; CDR2 reads YYEEEE. In nucleotides, the CDR3 is TGTGCCAGCAGCGCATTGACAGGGGTTAATGAAAAACTGTTTTTT. Residues: CASSALTGVNEKLFF.

In the case of this clone: Different DNA sequences within this sample yield the same CDR3. This chain joins TRBV7-2 and TRBJ2-7; tentative D call: TRBD1 (6 bases). CDR1 and CDR2 (germline): SGHTA, FQGNSA. The CDR3 spans 14 residues. V lost 3 bases and J 1 base, leaving 10 bases between the germline ends. As DNA, the CDR3 is TGTGCCAGCAGCTTGACAGGAGCGTCCTACGAGCAGTACTTC. Protein sequence: CASSLTGASYEQYF.

The CDR3 loop reads CASRRGLAGGPSITEQFF. CDR3 nucleotide sequence: TGTGCCAGCAGACGAGGACTAGCGGGAGGGCCTTCAATTACTGAGCAGTTCTTC. The gene calls are TRBV2 and TRBJ2-1; 15 bases map to TRBD2. This CDR3 contains 18 residues. J lost 9 bases, V lost 6 bases, and 15 bases had no gene match. Germline CDR1 reads SNHLY; CDR2 reads FYNNEI.

The V gene is TRBV14, the J gene TRBJ2-1, with D possibly TRBD1 on 7 matching bases. The germline V gene has CDR1 SGHDN and CDR2 FVKESK. The ends were cut back, 1 base at V and 9 bases at J, with 22 bases in the middle. The CDR3 extends over 17 amino acids. CDR3 in amino acids: CASSQVAGRQGIGEQFF. CDR3 coding DNA: TGTGCCAGCAGCCAAGTTGCGGGGAGACAGGGTATCGGTGAGCAGTTCTTC.

The CDR3 bases are TGTGCCAGCTCACCACGGTTGGGACAGGGGAATGAAAAACTGTTTTTT. Amino acids: CASSPRLGQGNEKLFF. The chain combines TRBV18 with TRBJ1-4, with 10 bases fitting TRBD1. Per germline, CDR1 KGHSH and CDR2 LQKENI. This CDR3 comprises 16 residues. The trim removed 1 base at V and 5 bases at J, leaving 4 bases unmatched.

This chain links TRBV7-9 with TRBJ1-2; tentative D call: TRBD1 (6 bases). The CDR3 loop spans 15 amino acids. CDR1 and CDR2 from the germline V gene are SEHNR and FQNEAQ (reference sequence). V was clipped by 0 bases and J by 2 bases, with 10 bases between them. The CDR3 is CASSLASGGNYGYTF. Written as DNA, the CDR3 is TGTGCCAGCAGCTTAGCCTCTGGGGGCAACTATGGCTACACCTTC.

J is TRBJ2-5 and V is TRBV7-3, with D possibly being TRBD2 (7 bases). This CDR3 contains 14 residues. Germline lookup yields CDR1 SGHTA and CDR2 FQGTGA. V lost 5 bases to trimming and J lost 3 bases, with 13 bases between them. The DNA of the CDR3 is TGTGCCAGCAGCCTTCTAGGGGGGGAAGAGACCCAGTACTTC. It specifies CASSLLGGEETQYF.

The gene calls are TRBV2 and TRBJ1-1; maybe TRBD1 (5 bases). The CDR3 loop spans 15 amino acids. The ends were cut back, 8 bases at V and 3 bases at J, with 19 bases in the middle. CDR1 and CDR2 (germline): SNHLY, FYNNEI. In DNA form, the CDR3 reads TGTGCCAGCCAGGCGATTTGGGGAGGGGACACTGAAGCTTTCTTT. It encodes CASQAIWGGDTEAFF.

The chain is built from TRBV19 and TRBJ1-1, with 11 bases aligning to TRBD1. CDR3 length: 14 residues. CDR1 is LNHDA, CDR2 SQIVND, per germline (reference sequence). V dropped 5 bases and J dropped 10; count of bases not matched to a gene: 9. CDR3 protein: CASSSGQGATRAFF. In DNA form, the CDR3 reads TGTGCCAGTAGTTCCGGACAGGGGGCTACAAGAGCTTTCTTT.

J is TRBJ1-1 and V is TRBV3-1 (or the pseudogene TRBV3-2); 7 bases map to TRBD1. The CDR3 consists of 15 residues. Germline V gene lookup returns CDR1 LGHDT and CDR2 YNNKEL (reference sequence). After removal of 2 bases from V and 6 bases from J, the junction contained 9 bases not matched to a gene. The CDR3 reads CASSQQTGYVAEAFF. CDR3 in DNA: TGTGCCAGCAGCCAACAGACAGGGTACGTCGCTGAAGCTTTCTTT.